The T cell receptor beta chain under discussion was sequenced for a study of identical twins. General study results and limits: Alpha sequences that were out-of-frame and twin-shared showed an excess of low generation probability. The models gave estimates that fell short of the out-of-frame TCR alpha sharing seen in monozygotic twins. Beta out-of-frame twin sharing showed a weaker excess.

With template switching, a universal primer site was added, and the cDNA carried unique molecular identifiers. A single record per CDR3 protein comes from TCRdb applying MiXCR to the 5' RACE reads. Of hundreds of thousands of distinct CDR3 sequences in the sample, 8.6% were seen once. This clonotype was detected a few times. Its antigen is currently unknown. The CDR3 has 14 amino acids. Trimming at V came to 6 bases and at J to 3 bases, leaving 6 bases not matched to a gene. Per germline, CDR1 MNHNS and CDR2 SASEGT. In addition, the sample was reused for a study of yellow fever vaccine responses in identical twins.

The sample taken for sequencing was PBMCs. The origin of this receptor is a woman between 18 and 29 years old in good health. The chain links TRBV6-1 to TRBJ2-3; 7 bases align to TRBD1. The CDR3: CASREQGITDTQYF. Here the CDR3 DNA reads TGTGCCAGCAGAGAACAGGGGATAACAGATACGCAGTATTTT.